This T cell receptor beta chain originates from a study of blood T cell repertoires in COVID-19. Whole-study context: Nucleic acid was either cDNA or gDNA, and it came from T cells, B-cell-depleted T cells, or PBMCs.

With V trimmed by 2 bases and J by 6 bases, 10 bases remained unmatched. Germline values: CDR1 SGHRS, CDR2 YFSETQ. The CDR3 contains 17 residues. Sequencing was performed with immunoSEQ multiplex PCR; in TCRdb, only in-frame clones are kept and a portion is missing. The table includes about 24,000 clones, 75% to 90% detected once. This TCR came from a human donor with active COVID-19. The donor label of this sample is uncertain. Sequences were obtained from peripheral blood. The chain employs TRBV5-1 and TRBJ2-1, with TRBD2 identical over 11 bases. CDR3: CASSLLSGRAVTNEQFF. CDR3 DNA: TGCGCCAGCAGCTTACTTAGCGGGAGGGCCGTTACCAATGAGCAGTTCTTC.